Sequencing of this TCR beta chain was carried out in a study of blood T cell repertoires in COVID-19. CDR1 and CDR2 (germline): LGHNA, YNFKEQ. Trimming removed 0 bases from V and 6 bases from J, with 10 bases in between. The CDR3 consists of 14 residues. The authors' processing: Researchers report that nucleated cell counts were estimated from reference gene primer amplification. Sequencing was performed with immunoSEQ multiplex PCR; in TCRdb, only in-frame clones are kept and a portion is missing. V and J calls and clone size follow that table, whereas D and trimming were derived from the DNA. Here the sample spans about 180,000 clones, 80% to 90% being singletons.

The origin of this receptor is a woman aged 40 to 50 with acute COVID-19. The V gene is TRBV4-2, the J gene TRBJ2-3; possibly TRBD1 for D (5 bases). Sequencing used PBMCs or T cells enriched from blood (not recorded which). This chain's CDR3 is CASSQDLGADTQYF. CDR3 DNA sequence: TGTGCCAGCAGCCAAGATCTTGGGGCCGATACGCAGTATTTT.